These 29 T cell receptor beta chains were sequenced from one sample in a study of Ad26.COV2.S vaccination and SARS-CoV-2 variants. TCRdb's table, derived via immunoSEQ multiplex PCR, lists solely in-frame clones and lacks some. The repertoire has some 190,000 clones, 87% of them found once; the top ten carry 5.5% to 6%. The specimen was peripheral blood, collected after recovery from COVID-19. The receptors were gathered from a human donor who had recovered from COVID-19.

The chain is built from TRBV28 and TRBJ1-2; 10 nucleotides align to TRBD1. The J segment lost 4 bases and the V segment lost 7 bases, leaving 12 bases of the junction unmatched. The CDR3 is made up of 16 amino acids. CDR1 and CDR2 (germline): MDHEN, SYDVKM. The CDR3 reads CASNAGTGASFYGYTF. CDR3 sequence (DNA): TGTGCCAGCAACGCCGGGACAGGGGCCTCCTTCTATGGCTACACCTTC.

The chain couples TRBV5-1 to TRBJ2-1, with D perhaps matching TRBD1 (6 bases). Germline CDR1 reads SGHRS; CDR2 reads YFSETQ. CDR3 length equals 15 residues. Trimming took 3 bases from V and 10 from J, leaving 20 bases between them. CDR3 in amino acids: CASSWSGTSLGEQFF. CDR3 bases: TGCGCCAGCAGCTGGTCCGGGACATCCTTAGGGGAGCAGTTCTTC. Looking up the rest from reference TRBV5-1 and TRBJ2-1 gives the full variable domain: KAGVTQTPRYLIKTRGQQVTLSCSPISGHRSVSWYQQTPGQGLQFLFEYFSETQRNKGNFPGRFSGRQFSNSRSEMNVSTLELGDSALYLCASSWSGTSLGEQFFGPGTRLTVL.

CDR3: CASSQGISGGAFF. Here the CDR3 DNA reads TGTGCCAGCAGCCAGGGAATTTCCGGAGGGGCTTTCTTT. The rearrangement links TRBV14 to TRBJ1-1; D unresolved. Germline-derived CDR1 and CDR2 are SGHDN and FVKESK. Trimming took 3 bases from V and 11 from J, leaving 16 bases between them. The length of the CDR3 is 13 residues.

CDR3 amino acids: CASSESLSSPSGNTIYF. The CDR3 bases are TGTGCCAGCAGTGAATCGCTGAGTTCCCCCTCTGGAAACACCATATATTTT. The rearrangement uses TRBV25-1 and TRBJ1-3; D remains ambiguous. Germline V gives CDR1 MGHDK, CDR2 SYGVNS. The V gene lost 1 base and the J gene lost 0 bases, with 13 bases spanning the gap. This CDR3 has 17 residues.

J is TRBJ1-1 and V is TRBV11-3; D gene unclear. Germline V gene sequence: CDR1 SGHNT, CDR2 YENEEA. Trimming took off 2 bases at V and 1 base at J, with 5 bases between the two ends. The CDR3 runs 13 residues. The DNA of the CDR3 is TGTGCCAGCAGCTTAAGTGGGAACACTGAAGCTTTCTTT. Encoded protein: CASSLSGNTEAFF.

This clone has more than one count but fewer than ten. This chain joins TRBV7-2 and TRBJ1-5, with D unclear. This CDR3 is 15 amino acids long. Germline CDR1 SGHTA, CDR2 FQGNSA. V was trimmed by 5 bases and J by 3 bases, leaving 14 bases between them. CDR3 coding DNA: TGTGCCAGCAGCAAAACCATACGGAACAATCAGCCCCAGCATTTT. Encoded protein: CASSKTIRNNQPQHF.

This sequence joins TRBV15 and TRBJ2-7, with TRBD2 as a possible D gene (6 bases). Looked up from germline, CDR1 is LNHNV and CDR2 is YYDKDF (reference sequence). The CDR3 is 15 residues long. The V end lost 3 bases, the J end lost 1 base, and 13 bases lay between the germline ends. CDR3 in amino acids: CATSSPTRGSYEQYF. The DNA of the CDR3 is TGTGCCACCAGCAGTCCAACACGGGGGTCCTACGAGCAGTACTTC.

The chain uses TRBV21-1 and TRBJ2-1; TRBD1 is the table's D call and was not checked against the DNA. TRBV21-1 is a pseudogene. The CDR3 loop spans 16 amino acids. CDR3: CASSKFDRSSYNEQFF. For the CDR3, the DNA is TGTGCCAGCAGCAAATTTGACAGGAGCTCCTACAATGAGCAGTTCTTC.

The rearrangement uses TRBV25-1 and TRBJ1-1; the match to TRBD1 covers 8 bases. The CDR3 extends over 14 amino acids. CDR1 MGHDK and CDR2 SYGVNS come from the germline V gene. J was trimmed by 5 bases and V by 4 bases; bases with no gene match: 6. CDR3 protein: CASSVLRGQTEAFF. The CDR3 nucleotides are TGTGCCAGCAGTGTCCTCAGGGGGCAAACTGAAGCTTTCTTT.

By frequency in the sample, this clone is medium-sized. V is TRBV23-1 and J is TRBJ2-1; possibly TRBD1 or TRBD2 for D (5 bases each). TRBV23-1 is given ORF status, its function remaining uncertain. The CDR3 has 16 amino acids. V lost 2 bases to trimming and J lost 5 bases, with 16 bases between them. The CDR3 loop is CASSQLTFGAHNEQFF. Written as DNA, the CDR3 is TGCGCCAGCAGTCAACTCACCTTCGGGGCGCACAATGAGCAGTTCTTC.

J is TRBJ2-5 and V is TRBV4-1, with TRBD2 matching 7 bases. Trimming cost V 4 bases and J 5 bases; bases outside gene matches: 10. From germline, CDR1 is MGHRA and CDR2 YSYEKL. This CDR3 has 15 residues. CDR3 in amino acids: CASSPAGLPEETQYF. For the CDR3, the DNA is TGCGCCAGCAGCCCAGCGGGGCTACCCGAGGAGACCCAGTACTTC.

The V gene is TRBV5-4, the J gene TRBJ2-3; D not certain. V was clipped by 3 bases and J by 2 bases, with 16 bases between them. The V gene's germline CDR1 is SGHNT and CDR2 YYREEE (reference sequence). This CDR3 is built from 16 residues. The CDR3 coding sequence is TGTGCCAGCAGCTCGCCAGGCCTGGGGTACACAGATACGCAGTATTTT. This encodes CASSSPGLGYTDTQYF.

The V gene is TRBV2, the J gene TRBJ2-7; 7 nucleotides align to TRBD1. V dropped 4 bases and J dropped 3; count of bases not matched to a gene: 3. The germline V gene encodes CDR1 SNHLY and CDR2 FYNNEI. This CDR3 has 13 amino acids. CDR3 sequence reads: CASSGRTGYEQYF. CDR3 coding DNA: TGTGCCAGCAGTGGGCGGACAGGCTACGAGCAGTACTTC. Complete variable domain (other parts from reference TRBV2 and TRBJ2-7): EPEVTQTPSHQVTQMGQEVILRCVPISNHLYFYWYRQILGQKVEFLVSFYNNEISEKSEIFDDQFSVERPDGSNFTLKIRSTKLEDSAMYFCASSGRTGYEQYFGPGTRLTVT.

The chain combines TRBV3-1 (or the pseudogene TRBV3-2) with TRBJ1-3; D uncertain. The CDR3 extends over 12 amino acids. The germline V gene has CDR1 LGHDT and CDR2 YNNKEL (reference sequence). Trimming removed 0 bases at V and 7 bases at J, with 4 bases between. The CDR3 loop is CASSQDRNTIYF. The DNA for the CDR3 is TGTGCCAGCAGCCAAGATAGGAACACCATATATTTT.

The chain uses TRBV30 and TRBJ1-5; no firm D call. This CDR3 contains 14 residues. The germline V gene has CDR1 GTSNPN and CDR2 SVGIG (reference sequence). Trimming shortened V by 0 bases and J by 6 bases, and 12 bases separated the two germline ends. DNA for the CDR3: TGTGCCTGGAGTGTAATGGGTCCTATTCAGCCCCAGCATTTT. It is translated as CAWSVMGPIQPQHF.

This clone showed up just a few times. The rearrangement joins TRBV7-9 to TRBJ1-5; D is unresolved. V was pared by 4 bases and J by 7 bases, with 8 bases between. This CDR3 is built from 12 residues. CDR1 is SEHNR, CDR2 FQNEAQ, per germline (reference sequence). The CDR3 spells CASSSGGQPQHF. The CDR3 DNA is TGTGCCAGCAGCTCCGGAGGGCAGCCCCAGCATTTT.

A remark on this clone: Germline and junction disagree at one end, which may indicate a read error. The CDR3 here is CASSLATDRRPNF. The CDR3 DNA is TGTGCCAGCAGCTTAGCAACCGACAGGCGGCCCAACTTC. V and J are TRBV7-9 and TRBJ2-7; D is perhaps TRBD1 (6 bases). The CDR3 is made up of 13 amino acids. The germline V gene encodes CDR1 SEHNR and CDR2 FQNEAQ (reference sequence). Combining the CDR3 with reference TRBV7-9 and TRBJ2-7 gives the whole variable domain DTGVSQNPRHKITKRGQNVTFRCDPISEHNRLYWYRQTLGQGPEFLTYFQNEAQLEKSRLLSDRFSAERPKGSFSTLEIQRTEQGDSAMYLCASSLATDRRPNFGPGTRLTVT.

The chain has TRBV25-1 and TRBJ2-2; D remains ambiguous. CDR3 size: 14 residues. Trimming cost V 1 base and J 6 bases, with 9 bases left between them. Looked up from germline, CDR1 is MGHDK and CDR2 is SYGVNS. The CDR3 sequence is CASSELLVPGELFF. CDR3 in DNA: TGTGCCAGCAGTGAATTATTAGTCCCCGGGGAGCTGTTTTTT. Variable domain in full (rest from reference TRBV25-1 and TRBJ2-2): EADIYQTPRYLVIGTGKKITLECSQTMGHDKMYWYQQDPGMELHLIHYSYGVNSTEKGDLSSESTVSRIRTEHFPLTLESARPSHTSQYLCASSELLVPGELFFGEGSRLTVL.

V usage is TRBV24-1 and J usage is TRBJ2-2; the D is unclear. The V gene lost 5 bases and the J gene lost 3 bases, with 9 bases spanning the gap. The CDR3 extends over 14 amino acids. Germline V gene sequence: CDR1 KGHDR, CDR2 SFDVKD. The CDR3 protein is CATSGSRDTGELFF. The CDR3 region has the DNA TGTGCCACCAGTGGGTCGAGAGACACCGGGGAGCTGTTTTTT.

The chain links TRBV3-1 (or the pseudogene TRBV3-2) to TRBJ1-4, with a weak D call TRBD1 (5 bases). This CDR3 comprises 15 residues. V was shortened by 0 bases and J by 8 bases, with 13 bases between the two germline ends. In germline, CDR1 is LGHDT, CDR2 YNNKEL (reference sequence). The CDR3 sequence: CASSQDGGEGEKLFF. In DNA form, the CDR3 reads TGTGCCAGCAGCCAAGATGGGGGTGAAGGGGAAAAACTGTTTTTT.

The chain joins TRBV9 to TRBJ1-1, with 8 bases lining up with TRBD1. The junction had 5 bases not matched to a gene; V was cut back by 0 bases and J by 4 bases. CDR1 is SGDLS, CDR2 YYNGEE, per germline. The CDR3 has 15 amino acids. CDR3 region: CASSVGPGGGTEAFF. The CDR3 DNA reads TGTGCCAGCAGCGTAGGCCCAGGGGGCGGCACTGAAGCTTTCTTT.

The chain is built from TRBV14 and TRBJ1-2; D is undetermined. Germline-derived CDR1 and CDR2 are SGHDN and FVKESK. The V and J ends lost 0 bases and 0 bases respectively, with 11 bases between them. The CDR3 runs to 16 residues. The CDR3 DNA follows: TGTGCCAGCAGCCAAGATCTCGGCAAATCTAACTATGGCTACACCTTC. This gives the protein CASSQDLGKSNYGYTF.

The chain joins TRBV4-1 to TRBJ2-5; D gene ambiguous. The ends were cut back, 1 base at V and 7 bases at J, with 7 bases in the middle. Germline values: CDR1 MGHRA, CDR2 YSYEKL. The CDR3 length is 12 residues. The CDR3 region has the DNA TGCGCCAGCAGCCAAGCTACGGGGACCCAGTACTTC. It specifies CASSQATGTQYF.

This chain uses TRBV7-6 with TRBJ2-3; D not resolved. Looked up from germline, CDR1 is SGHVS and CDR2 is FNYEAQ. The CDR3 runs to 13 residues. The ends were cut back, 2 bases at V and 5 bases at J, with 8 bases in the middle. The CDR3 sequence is CASSLLREDTQYF. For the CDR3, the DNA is TGTGCCAGCAGCTTATTAAGGGAAGATACGCAGTATTTT. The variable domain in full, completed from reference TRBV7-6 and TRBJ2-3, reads GAGVSQSPRYKVTKRGQDVALRCDPISGHVSLYWYRQALGQGPEFLTYFNYEAQQDKSGLPNDRFSAERPEGSISTLTIQRTEQRDSAMYRCASSLLREDTQYFGPGTRLTVL.

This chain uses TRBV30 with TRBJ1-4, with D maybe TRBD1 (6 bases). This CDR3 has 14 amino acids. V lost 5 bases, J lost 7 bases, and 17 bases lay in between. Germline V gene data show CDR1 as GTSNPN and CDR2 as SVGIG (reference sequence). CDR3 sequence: CAWAPGQWGEKLFF. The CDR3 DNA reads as TGTGCCTGGGCCCCCGGACAGTGGGGTGAAAAACTGTTTTTT.

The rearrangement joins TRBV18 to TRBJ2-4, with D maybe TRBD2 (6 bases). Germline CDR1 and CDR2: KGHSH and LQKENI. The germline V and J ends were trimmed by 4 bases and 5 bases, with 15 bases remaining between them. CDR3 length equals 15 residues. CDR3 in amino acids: CASSRTGTHQNIQYF. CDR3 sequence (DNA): TGTGCCAGCTCACGTACCGGGACTCACCAAAACATTCAGTACTTC. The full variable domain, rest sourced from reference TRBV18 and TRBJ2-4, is NAGVMQNPRHLVRRRGQEARLRCSPMKGHSHVYWYRQLPEEGLKFMVYLQKENIIDESGMPKERFSAEFPKEGPSILRIQQVVRGDSAAYFCASSRTGTHQNIQYFGAGTRLSVL.

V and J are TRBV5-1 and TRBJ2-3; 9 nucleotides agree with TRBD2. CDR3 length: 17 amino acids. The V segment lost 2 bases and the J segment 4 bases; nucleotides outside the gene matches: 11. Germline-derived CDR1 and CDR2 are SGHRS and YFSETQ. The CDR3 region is CASSFRPPSGKADTQYF. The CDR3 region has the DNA TGCGCCAGCAGCTTCCGCCCCCCTAGCGGGAAGGCAGATACGCAGTATTTT.

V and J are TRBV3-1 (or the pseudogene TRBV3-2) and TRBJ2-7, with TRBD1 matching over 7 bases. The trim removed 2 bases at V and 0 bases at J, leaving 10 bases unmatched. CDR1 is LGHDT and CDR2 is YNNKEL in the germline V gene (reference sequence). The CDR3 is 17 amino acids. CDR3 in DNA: TGTGCCAGCAGCCAACAAAGAGGGGGCTCGAGCTCCTACGAGCAGTACTTC. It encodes CASSQQRGGSSSYEQYF.

The CDR3 bases are TGCAGCGTTCCCAAGGCCACAGGGGGCTACACCTTC. It specifies CSVPKATGGYTF. The V gene is TRBV29-1, the J gene TRBJ1-2, with a tentative D call TRBD1 (6 bases). Germline CDR1 and CDR2: SQVTM and ANQGSEA. V was cut by 5 bases and J by 8 bases, with 15 bases left in between. The CDR3 has 12 amino acids.